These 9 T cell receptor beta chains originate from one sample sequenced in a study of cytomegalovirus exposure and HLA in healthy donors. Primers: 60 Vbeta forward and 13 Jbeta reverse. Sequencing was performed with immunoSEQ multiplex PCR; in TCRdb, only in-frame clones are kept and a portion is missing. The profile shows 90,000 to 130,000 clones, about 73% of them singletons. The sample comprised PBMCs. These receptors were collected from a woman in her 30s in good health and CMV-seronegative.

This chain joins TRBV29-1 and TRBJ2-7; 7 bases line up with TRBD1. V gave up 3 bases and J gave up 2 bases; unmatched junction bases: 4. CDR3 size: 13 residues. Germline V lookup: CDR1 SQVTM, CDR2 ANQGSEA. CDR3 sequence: CSVEDRTTYEQYF. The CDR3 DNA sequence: TGCAGCGTTGAGGACAGGACAACCTACGAGCAGTACTTC.

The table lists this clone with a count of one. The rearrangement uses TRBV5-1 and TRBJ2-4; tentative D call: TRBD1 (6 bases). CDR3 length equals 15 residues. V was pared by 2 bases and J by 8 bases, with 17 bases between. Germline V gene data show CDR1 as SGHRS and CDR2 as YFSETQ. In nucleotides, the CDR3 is TGCGCCAGCAGCTTTTATCAGGGGCCGGCGGACATTCAGTACTTC. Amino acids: CASSFYQGPADIQYF.

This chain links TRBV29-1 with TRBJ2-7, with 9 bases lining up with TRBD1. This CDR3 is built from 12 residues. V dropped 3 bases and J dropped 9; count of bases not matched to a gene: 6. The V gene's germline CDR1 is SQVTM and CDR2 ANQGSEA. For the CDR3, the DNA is TGCAGCGTTGACCTGACAGGGGGTGCGCAGTACTTC. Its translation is CSVDLTGGAQYF.

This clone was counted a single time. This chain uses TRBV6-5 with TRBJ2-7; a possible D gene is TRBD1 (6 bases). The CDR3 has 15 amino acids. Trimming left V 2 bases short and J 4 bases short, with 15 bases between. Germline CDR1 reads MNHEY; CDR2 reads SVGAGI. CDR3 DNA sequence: TGTGCCAGCAGTTACCCCGCCCGGACAGAGTACGAGCAGTACTTC. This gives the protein CASSYPARTEYEQYF.

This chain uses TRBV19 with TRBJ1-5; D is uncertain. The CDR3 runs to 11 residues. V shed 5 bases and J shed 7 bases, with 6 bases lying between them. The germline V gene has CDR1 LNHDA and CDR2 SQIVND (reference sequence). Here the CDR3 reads CASSHGQPQHF. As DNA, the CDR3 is TGTGCCAGTAGTCATGGCCAGCCCCAGCATTTT.

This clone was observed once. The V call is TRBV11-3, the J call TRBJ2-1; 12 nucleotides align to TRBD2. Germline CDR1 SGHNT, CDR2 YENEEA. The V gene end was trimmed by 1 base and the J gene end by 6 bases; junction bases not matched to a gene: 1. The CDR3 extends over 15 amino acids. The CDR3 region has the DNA TGTGCCAGCAGCTTAGCTAGCGGGGGGGCCAATGAGCAGTTCTTC. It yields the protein CASSLASGGANEQFF. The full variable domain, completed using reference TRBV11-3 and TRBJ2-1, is EAGVVQSPRYKIIEKKQPVAFWCNPISGHNTLYWYLQNLGQGPELLIRYENEEAVDDSQLPKDRFSAERLKGVDSTLKIQPAELGDSAVYLCASSLASGGANEQFFGPGTRLTVL.

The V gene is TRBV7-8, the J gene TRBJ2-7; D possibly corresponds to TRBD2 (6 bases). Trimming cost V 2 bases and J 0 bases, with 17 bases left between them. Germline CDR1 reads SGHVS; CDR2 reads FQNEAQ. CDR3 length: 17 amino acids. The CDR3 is CASSLFSIGGASYEQYF. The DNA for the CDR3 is TGTGCCAGCAGCTTATTCAGTATCGGGGGTGCCTCCTACGAGCAGTACTTC.

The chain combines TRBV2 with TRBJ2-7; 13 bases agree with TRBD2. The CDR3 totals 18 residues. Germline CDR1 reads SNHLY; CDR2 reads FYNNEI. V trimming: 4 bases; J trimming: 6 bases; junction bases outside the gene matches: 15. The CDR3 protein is CASSGPGLAGIPPLEQYF. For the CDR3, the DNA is TGTGCCAGCAGTGGGCCGGGACTAGCGGGAATCCCTCCTCTCGAGCAGTACTTC.

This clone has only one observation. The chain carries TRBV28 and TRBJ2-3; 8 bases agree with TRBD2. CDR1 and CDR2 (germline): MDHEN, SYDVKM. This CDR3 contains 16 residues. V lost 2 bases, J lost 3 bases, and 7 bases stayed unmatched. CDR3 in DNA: TGTGCCAGCAGTTTACGAAAGCGGGAGCTGACAGATACGCAGTATTTT. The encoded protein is CASSLRKRELTDTQYF.